Below, 14 T cell receptor beta chains from the same sample are listed, as sequenced in a study of blood T cells in healthy people across ages. For the second PCR, which ran for about 6 to 12 cycles, a sample-barcoded 5' primer and a J-beta primer mix were used. TCRdb re-derived calls from the 5' RACE reads in MiXCR, one entry per CDR3 protein. Of approximately 900,000 distinct CDR3 sequences listed, 45% to 50% are singletons. Input material: blood. The receptors were sampled from a man aged 30-40 years in good health.

The rearrangement uses TRBV12-3 or TRBV12-4 and TRBJ1-2; possible D gene TRBD1, 6 bases. V was shortened by 6 bases and J by 7 bases, with 12 bases between the two germline ends. The CDR3 sequence is 12 residues long. DNA for the CDR3: TGTGCCAGCAGCGTAGGGGGAATTGGCTACACCTTC. This translates into CASSVGGIGYTF.

This clonotype has only a few counts. The J gene is TRBJ1-2, the V gene TRBV29-1, with D possibly being TRBD1 (5 bases). V lost 5 bases, J lost 4 bases, and 17 bases lay in between. The germline CDR1 and CDR2 sequences are SQVTM and ANQGSEA. The CDR3 runs to 14 residues. In DNA form, the CDR3 reads TGCAGCGTTCCGAATCGACGGACACCCTATGGCTACACCTTC. Translated: CSVPNRRTPYGYTF. Full variable domain (missing parts from reference TRBV29-1 and TRBJ1-2): SAVISQKPSRDICQRGTSLTIQCQVDSQVTMMFWYRQQPGQSLTLIATANQGSEATYESGFVIDKFPISRPNLTFSTLTVSNMSPEDSSIYLCSVPNRRTPYGYTFGSGTRLTVV.

The chain has TRBV6-5 and TRBJ2-7; weak D call: TRBD1 (5 bases). The germline gives CDR1 MNHEY, CDR2 SVGAGI. The CDR3 has 13 amino acids. V was trimmed by 0 bases and J by 6 bases, leaving 9 bases between them. The CDR3 loop reads CASSYSGEGEQYF. As DNA, the CDR3 is TGTGCCAGCAGTTACTCAGGGGAAGGCGAGCAGTACTTC.

V is TRBV28 and J is TRBJ2-3; D gene unclear. This CDR3 has 14 residues. Germline loops: CDR1 MDHEN, CDR2 SYDVKM. V was pared by 2 bases and J by 5 bases, with 11 bases between. This CDR3 reads CASSLSTAGDTQYF. The CDR3 coding sequence is TGTGCCAGCAGTTTAAGTACAGCAGGAGATACGCAGTATTTT.

This clonotype has ten or more counts. This chain links TRBV28 with TRBJ1-5, with D possibly TRBD1 on 5 matching bases. Germline CDR1 reads MDHEN; CDR2 reads SYDVKM. Trimming took 5 bases from V and 6 from J, leaving 14 bases between them. This CDR3 region has 14 residues. The CDR3 reads CASSQPDRTQPQHF. CDR3 nucleotides: TGTGCCAGCAGTCAGCCCGACAGAACTCAGCCCCAGCATTTT.

The chain couples TRBV24-1 to TRBJ2-1, with 10 bases fitting TRBD2. From germline, CDR1 is KGHDR and CDR2 SFDVKD. The trim removed 1 base at V and 5 bases at J, leaving 4 bases unmatched. CDR3 length equals 16 residues. In DNA, the CDR3 is TGTGCCACCAGTGATTTTAGGCTAGCGGGGGACAATGAGCAGTTCTTC. Its protein is CATSDFRLAGDNEQFF.

The CDR3 protein is CASRDLGSPNEKLFF. DNA of the CDR3: TGTGCCAGCAGGGACCTGGGCAGTCCTAATGAAAAACTGTTTTTT. The chain recombines TRBV6-6 with TRBJ1-4, with unresolved D. The CDR3 extends over 15 amino acids. Trimming took 6 bases from V and 3 from J, leaving 14 bases between them. Per germline, CDR1 MNHNY and CDR2 SVGAGI (reference sequence).

The sample holds many counts of this clonotype. The V and J genes are TRBV3-1 and TRBJ2-7; 8 positions match TRBD2. The CDR3 contains 14 residues. V lost 7 bases, J lost 2 bases, and 7 bases stayed unmatched. The germline V gene has CDR1 LGHDT and CDR2 YNNKEL (reference sequence). In DNA, the CDR3 is TGTGCCAGCACCCGGGGACTAGTGACCTACGAGCAGTACTTC. Its translation is CASTRGLVTYEQYF.

This clonotype was found a few times. The rearrangement links TRBV27 to TRBJ2-3, with D unresolved. Germline values: CDR1 MNHEY, CDR2 SMNVEV (reference sequence). The CDR3 covers 14 residues. V lost 2 bases and J 5 bases, leaving 11 bases between the germline ends. CDR3 in DNA: TGTGCCAGCAGTTTACAAGTGGGTGGAGATACGCAGTATTTT. Amino acids: CASSLQVGGDTQYF.

This clonotype was seen a handful of times. The chain uses TRBV7-8 and TRBJ1-5, with D perhaps TRBD1 (5 bases). V was clipped by 3 bases and J by 4 bases, with 16 bases between them. This CDR3 comprises 16 residues. Germline lookup yields CDR1 SGHVS and CDR2 FQNEAQ. The CDR3 region is CASSLGPDGPNQPQHF. The CDR3 DNA sequence: TGTGCCAGCAGCTTGGGACCGGACGGTCCGAATCAGCCCCAGCATTTT.

This clonotype was recorded a few times. The chain links TRBV20-1 to TRBJ1-2; TRBD1 is a possible D gene (5 bases). Germline CDR1 DFQATT, CDR2 SNEGSKA (reference sequence). Deletions cut 0 bases from V and 4 bases from J, with 15 bases between. The CDR3 sequence is 15 residues long. The CDR3 DNA reads as TGCAGTGCTAGAGATTCGTCGAAGGGACTCTATGGCTACACCTTC. Translated: CSARDSSKGLYGYTF.

This clonotype has only a few counts. This sequence joins TRBV20-1 and TRBJ1-5; D is ambiguous. The CDR3 runs 14 residues. Germline V gene lookup returns CDR1 DFQATT and CDR2 SNEGSKA (reference sequence). Trimming shortened V by 1 base and J by 2 bases, and 9 bases separated the two germline ends. The CDR3, as DNA: TGCAGTGCTAGAGTAGCCAGCGGCAATCAGCCCCAGCATTTT. It encodes CSARVASGNQPQHF.

V is TRBV7-9 and J is TRBJ2-4; 11 bases match TRBD1. Germline V CDR1 and CDR2: SEHNR, FQNEAQ (reference sequence). CDR3 length: 17 amino acids. Trimming took 5 bases from V and 0 from J; bases not matched to a gene: 6. This CDR3 reads CASSRDRGDVAKNIQYF. The CDR3 DNA reads as TGTGCCAGCAGCCGGGACAGGGGGGACGTAGCCAAAAACATTCAGTACTTC.

J is TRBJ2-3 and V is TRBV2; 9 nucleotides match TRBD2. Germline-derived CDR1 and CDR2 are SNHLY and FYNNEI. With 7 bases clipped from V and 1 base from J, the junction kept 9 bases outside the gene matches. This CDR3 is built from 16 residues. CDR3: CASNGPQRGGTDTQYF. CDR3 DNA sequence: TGTGCCAGCAACGGGCCCCAGCGGGGGGGCACAGATACGCAGTATTTT.